The 16 T cell receptor beta chains given below trace back to one sample, sequenced in a study of PD-1 blockade in classical Hodgkin lymphoma. Repertoires were generated with immunoSEQ multiplex PCR, while TCRdb's copy carries only in-frame clones and drops some. The data contain about 43,000 clones, around 76% of them singletons. Brentuximab vedotin exposure varied, and every patient relapsed after autologous stem cell transplantation. This specimen consisted of peripheral blood mononuclear cells (PBMCs), obtained before the second cycle of nivolumab. The receptors stem from a human donor with classical Hodgkin lymphoma.

This clone has just one count. The V call is TRBV7-9, the J call TRBJ2-5; D uncertain. This CDR3 region has 12 residues. The germline gives CDR1 SEHNR, CDR2 FQNEAQ (reference sequence). V was cut by 6 bases and J by 5 bases, with 10 bases left in between. CDR3 sequence (DNA): TGTGCCAGCAGGACAAACAAGGAGACCCAGTACTTC. Translating it yields CASRTNKETQYF.

The V call is TRBV5-1, the J call TRBJ2-3; D is tentatively TRBD1 or TRBD2 (5 bases each). The CDR3 has 13 residues. CDR1 is SGHRS and CDR2 is YFSETQ in the germline V gene. V was pared by 4 bases and J by 2 bases, with 8 bases between. CDR3 residues: CASSGGFTDTQYF. CDR3 DNA sequence: TGCGCCAGCAGCGGGGGTTTCACAGATACGCAGTATTTT.

The V and J genes are TRBV9 and TRBJ2-1; the match to TRBD1 covers 10 bases. Trimming took 6 bases from V and 4 from J; bases not matched to a gene: 7. The length of the CDR3 is 15 residues. Per germline, CDR1 SGDLS and CDR2 YYNGEE. The CDR3 bases are TGTGCCAGCACCAAGGGGGACAGGGGTTACAATGAGCAGTTCTTC. Protein product: CASTKGDRGYNEQFF.

This rearrangement joins TRBV4-1 to TRBJ2-7, with TRBD1 matching over 7 bases. Trimming took 0 bases from V and 2 from J; bases not matched to a gene: 13. The CDR3 has 18 amino acids. Germline V lookup: CDR1 MGHRA, CDR2 YSYEKL. CDR3 bases: TGCGCCAGCAGCCAAGAATCAAGGCTGCAGACAGGGACCTACGAGCAGTACTTC. This gives the protein CASSQESRLQTGTYEQYF.

CDR3 DNA: TGCGCCAGCAGCCAAGAATCGGACCCCGTTGTGGCCAACGTCCTGACTTTC. Residues: CASSQESDPVVANVLTF. This chain joins TRBV4-3 and TRBJ2-6; D call uncertain. Looked up from germline, CDR1 is LGHNA and CDR2 is YSLEER. This CDR3 spans 17 amino acids. V lost 0 bases and J 6 bases, leaving 15 bases between the germline ends.

The chain joins TRBV19 to TRBJ2-1; D assignment may be TRBD1 or TRBD2 (8 bases each). Trimming took 4 bases from V and 5 from J, leaving 18 bases between them. The length of the CDR3 is 16 residues. Germline V gene data show CDR1 as LNHDA and CDR2 as SQIVND (reference sequence). The CDR3 loop reads CASSTYSGDRNNEQFF. CDR3 DNA sequence: TGTGCCAGTAGTACCTATAGCGGGGACAGGAACAATGAGCAGTTCTTC.

A few counts support this clone. This chain links TRBV9 with TRBJ2-2, with 9 positions matching TRBD2. The germline V gene encodes CDR1 SGDLS and CDR2 YYNGEE. The CDR3 covers 17 residues. Trimming removed 3 bases from V and 7 bases from J; junction bases left unmatched: 13. The CDR3: CASSDSLAGGYGGELFF. CDR3 DNA sequence: TGTGCCAGCAGCGATAGTCTGGCGGGAGGGTATGGCGGGGAGCTGTTTTTT.

This chain joins TRBV10-1 and TRBJ1-4, with 7 positions matching TRBD1. With 6 bases clipped from V and 1 base from J, the junction kept 2 bases outside the gene matches. The CDR3 runs 14 residues. Germline V gene lookup returns CDR1 WNHNN and CDR2 SYGVQD (reference sequence). The CDR3 spells CASRAGGTNEKLFF. The CDR3 coding sequence is TGCGCCAGCAGAGCAGGGGGAACTAATGAAAAACTGTTTTTT.

V is TRBV27 and J is TRBJ2-4, with no clear D. The germline gives CDR1 MNHEY, CDR2 SMNVEV (reference sequence). This CDR3 has 14 residues. V was clipped by 2 bases and J by 5 bases, with 10 bases between them. CDR3 loop: CASSLDRSQNIQYF. DNA of the CDR3: TGTGCCAGCAGTTTAGACCGTTCGCAAAACATTCAGTACTTC.

The chain recombines TRBV30 with TRBJ2-7; no definite D call. There are 11 residues in the CDR3. Trimming stripped 2 bases from V and 5 bases from J, with 7 bases between. The germline V gene encodes CDR1 GTSNPN and CDR2 SVGIG (reference sequence). CDR3 sequence: CAWSPRHEQYF. The CDR3 nucleotides read TGTGCCTGGAGTCCTAGACACGAGCAGTACTTC.

This clone was recorded once. Compared with germline, one end of the junction differs, possibly owing to a read error. This rearrangement joins TRBV7-9 to TRBJ1-1; D gene uncertain. Germline V gene data show CDR1 as SEHNR and CDR2 as FQNEAQ (reference sequence). The CDR3 totals 12 residues. CDR3 in DNA: TGTGCCAGCAGGTTAGGGAACACTGAAGCTTTCTTT. It is translated as CASRLGNTEAFF. The whole variable domain, filled in from reference TRBV7-9 and TRBJ1-1, reads DTGVSQNPRHKITKRGQNVTFRCDPISEHNRLYWYRQTLGQGPEFLTYFQNEAQLEKSRLLSDRFSAERPKGSFSTLEIQRTEQGDSAMYLCASRLGNTEAFFGQGTRLTVV.

This chain links TRBV4-1 with TRBJ2-1, with TRBD1 identical over 11 bases. Trimming removed 0 bases from V and 4 bases from J; junction bases left unmatched: 2. The CDR3 is 16 amino acids. The germline V gene encodes CDR1 MGHRA and CDR2 YSYEKL. CDR3 region: CASSQDGTGGYNEQFF. Here the CDR3 DNA reads TGCGCCAGCAGCCAAGACGGGACAGGGGGGTACAATGAGCAGTTCTTC.

The gene calls are TRBV19 and TRBJ1-1; D gene ambiguous. Trimming shortened V by 3 bases and J by 6 bases, and 8 bases separated the two germline ends. In germline, CDR1 is LNHDA, CDR2 SQIVND (reference sequence). This CDR3 is 12 amino acids long. DNA for the CDR3: TGTGCCAGTAGTATTGGGAGCCCTGAAGCTTTCTTT. Translating gives CASSIGSPEAFF.

The chain combines TRBV6-5 with TRBJ2-3; D is possibly TRBD2 (5 bases). Per the germline V gene, CDR1 is MNHEY and CDR2 is SVGAGI. The CDR3 covers 14 residues. V lost 2 bases and J lost 4, with 10 bases in between. This CDR3 is CASSYPTGSDTQYF. Here the CDR3 DNA reads TGTGCCAGCAGTTACCCCACGGGATCAGATACGCAGTATTTT.

The chain combines TRBV6-5 with TRBJ2-3; 7 nucleotides match TRBD1. The CDR3 runs 14 residues. Germline trimming cut 10 bases from V and 2 bases from J; bases unmatched to any gene: 9. The germline gives CDR1 MNHEY, CDR2 SVGAGI. The CDR3 loop reads CATGDRLATDTQYF. The CDR3 coding sequence is TGTGCCACCGGGGACAGACTTGCCACAGATACGCAGTATTTT.

This chain connects TRBV25-1 to TRBJ1-2, with D possibly being TRBD1 (5 bases). Germline-derived CDR1 and CDR2 are MGHDK and SYGVNS. V gave up 8 bases and J gave up 0 bases, with 10 bases separating them. This CDR3 has 13 residues. The DNA of the CDR3 is TGTGCCAGCGCGGGGGTTACTAACTATGGCTACACCTTC. Its translation: CASAGVTNYGYTF.